This T cell receptor beta chain came from a study of blood T cell repertoires in COVID-19. Study as a whole: There were acute and convalescent COVID-19 samples, and they came from the United States, Italy and Spain. Sources were T cells, B-cell-depleted T cells, or PBMCs; the material itself was cDNA or gDNA.

In the original analysis: Scientists estimated how many nucleated cells there were by amplifying reference gene primers. Profiled with immunoSEQ multiplex PCR; TCRdb holds only in-frame clones, not every one. The D gene and trimming were derived from the DNA, and the V and J assignments and clone size from that table. The repertoire holds hundreds of thousands of clones, 86% seen once, with more than 1.4% in the top ten. Sequencing was carried out using peripheral blood. The clonotype comes from a woman aged 25 to 39 with active or convalescent COVID-19.

CDR3 in DNA: TGTGCCAGCAGCTCCAGCGGGGGGGCCACGACAGATACGCAGTATTTT. This translates into CASSSSGGATTDTQYF. This chain links TRBV13 with TRBJ2-3; the match to TRBD2 covers 10 bases. This CDR3 spans 16 amino acids. Germline lookup yields CDR1 PRHDT and CDR2 FYEKMQ (reference sequence). Germline trimming cut 4 bases from V and 3 bases from J; bases unmatched to any gene: 7. The variable domain in full, completed from reference TRBV13 and TRBJ2-3, reads AAGVIQSPRHLIKEKRETATLKCYPIPRHDTVYWYQQGPGQDPQFLISFYEKMQSDKGSIPDRFSAQQFSDYHSELNMSSLELGDSALYFCASSSSGGATTDTQYFGPGTRLTVL.